This TCR beta chain was sequenced in a study of a mutant IDH1 vaccine in newly diagnosed glioma. The overall study: Vaccine dosing followed radiotherapy by 4-6 weeks, or accompanied temozolomide cycles. Patients were pretreated with radiotherapy, temozolomide, or both, mostly both.

Profiled with immunoSEQ multiplex PCR; TCRdb holds only in-frame clones, not every one. The sample has approximately 66,000 clones; over 75% are singletons. With 2 bases removed from V and 9 bases from J, the gap between germline ends came to 5 bases. Germline loops: CDR1 SGHTA, CDR2 FQGNSA. This CDR3 contains 11 residues. Time point in this sample: week 23, last vaccination. Mutant IDH1 20-mer peptide, at 300 ug, made up each vaccine dose, with topical imiquimod. This clone is a singleton in its sample. As yet, its antigen is unknown. The chain carries TRBV7-2 and TRBJ2-1; the D is unclear. Source: PBMCs, taken from a glioma patient whose treatment included an IDH1 peptide vaccine. This TCR derives from a young man with glioma. CDR3 DNA sequence: TGTGCCAGCAGCTTACGAGCTGAGCAGTTCTTC. Protein product: CASSLRAEQFF.